These T cell receptor beta chains were read from a single sample in a study of T-cell memory formation after mild COVID-19. TCRdb re-derived calls from the 5' RACE reads in MiXCR, one entry per CDR3 protein. The repertoire holds 530,000 or so distinct CDR3 sequences, with roughly 17% as singletons. Input material: PBMCs or a T cell subset sorted from them (not recorded which). The source is an adult woman who had mild COVID-19 (a few samples of this study predate the infection). Cell type and time point are not known. The CDR3 runs from the conserved cysteine through the conserved F or W. D genes are given only for firm matches. Clone size is not always given. Where it is, it says once, few, many or a class for expanded clones.

>.|TRBJ2-1|many|TRBV4-1
CASSQGLPVSVSGEQFF
TGCGCCAGCAGCCAGGGCTTACCGGTTTCGGTATCTGGTGAGCAGTTCTTC
>TRBD1|TRBJ2-7|few|TRBV2
CASSESGTGLRTYEQYF
TGTGCCAGCAGTGAAAGCGGGACAGGGCTTCGGACCTACGAGCAGTACTTC
>TRBD1|TRBJ2-7|.|TRBV18
CASSQTGGREQYF
TGTGCCAGCTCTCAAACAGGGGGACGCGAGCAGTACTTC
>TRBD1|TRBJ2-7|.|TRBV4-3
CASSQDPQDRNEQYF
TGCGCCAGCAGCCAAGACCCCCAGGACAGGAACGAGCAGTACTTC
>.|TRBJ2-7|.|TRBV15
CATSRGTGYSYEQYF
TGTGCCACCAGCAGAGGAACAGGGTACTCCTACGAGCAGTACTTC
>.|TRBJ2-1|many|TRBV12-3/TRBV12-4
CASSLSSVNEQFF
TGTGCCAGCAGTTTATCTAGCGTCAATGAGCAGTTCTTC
>.|TRBJ2-7|few|TRBV12-3/TRBV12-4
CASSLLRGSSSYEQYF
TGTGCCAGCAGTTTATTACGGGGCTCGAGCTCCTACGAGCAGTACTTC
>TRBD2|TRBJ2-2|.|TRBV9
CASSVAGGPGTGELFF
TGTGCCAGCAGCGTAGCGGGGGGGCCTGGCACCGGGGAGCTGTTTTTT
>TRBD2|TRBJ2-5|.|TRBV25-1
CASSTWGGKETQYF
TGTGCCAGCAGTACCTGGGGGGGTAAGGAGACCCAGTACTTC
>.|TRBJ2-7|once|TRBV6-5
CASSSGTAVEQYF
TGTGCCAGCAGTTCAGGGACCGCTGTCGAGCAGTACTTC
>.|TRBJ2-1|.|TRBV29-1
CSVASGSTLQFF
TGCAGCGTTGCCTCGGGATCTACCCTGCAGTTCTTC